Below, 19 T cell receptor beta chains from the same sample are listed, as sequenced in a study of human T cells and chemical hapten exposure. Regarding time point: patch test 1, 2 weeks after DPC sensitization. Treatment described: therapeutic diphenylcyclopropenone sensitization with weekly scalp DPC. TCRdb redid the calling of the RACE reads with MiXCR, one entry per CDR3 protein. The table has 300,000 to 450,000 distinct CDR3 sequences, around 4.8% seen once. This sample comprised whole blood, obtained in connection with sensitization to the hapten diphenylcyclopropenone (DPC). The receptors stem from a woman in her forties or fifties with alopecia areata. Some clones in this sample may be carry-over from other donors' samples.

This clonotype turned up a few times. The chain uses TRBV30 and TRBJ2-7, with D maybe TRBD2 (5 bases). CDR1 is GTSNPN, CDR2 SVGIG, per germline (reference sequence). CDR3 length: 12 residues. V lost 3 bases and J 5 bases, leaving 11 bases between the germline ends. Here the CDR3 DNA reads TGTGCCTGGAGCACGACGGGGAACGAGCAGTACTTC. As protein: CAWSTTGNEQYF.

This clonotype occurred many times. The DNA for the CDR3 is TGTGCCAGCAGTTCGATATACCTAACTGGCGGAAACATTCAGTACTTC. It codes for CASSSIYLTGGNIQYF. This chain uses TRBV6-5 with TRBJ2-4; D unclear. Germline assignment: CDR1 MNHEY and CDR2 SVGAGI. The CDR3 consists of 16 residues. Deletions cut 4 bases from V and 6 bases from J, with 19 bases between.

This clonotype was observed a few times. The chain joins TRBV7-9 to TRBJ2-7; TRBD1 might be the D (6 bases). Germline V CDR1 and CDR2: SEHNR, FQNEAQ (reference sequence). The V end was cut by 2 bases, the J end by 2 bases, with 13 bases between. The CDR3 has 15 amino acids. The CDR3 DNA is TGTGCCAGCAGCTTACTGGGGGCGAAAACCTACGAGCAGTACTTC. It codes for CASSLLGAKTYEQYF.

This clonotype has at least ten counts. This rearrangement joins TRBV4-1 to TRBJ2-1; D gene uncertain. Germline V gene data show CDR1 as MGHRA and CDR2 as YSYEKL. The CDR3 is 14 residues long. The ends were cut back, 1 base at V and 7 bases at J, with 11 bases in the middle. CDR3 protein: CASSQVGKVNEQFF. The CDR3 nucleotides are TGCGCCAGCAGCCAAGTAGGAAAGGTTAATGAGCAGTTCTTC.

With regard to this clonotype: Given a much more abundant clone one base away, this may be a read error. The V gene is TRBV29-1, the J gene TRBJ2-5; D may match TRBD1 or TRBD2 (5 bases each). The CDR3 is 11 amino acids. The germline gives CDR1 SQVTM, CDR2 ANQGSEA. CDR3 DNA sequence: TGCAGCGCGCAGATGGGGGAGACCGAGTACTTC. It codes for CSAQMGETEYF.

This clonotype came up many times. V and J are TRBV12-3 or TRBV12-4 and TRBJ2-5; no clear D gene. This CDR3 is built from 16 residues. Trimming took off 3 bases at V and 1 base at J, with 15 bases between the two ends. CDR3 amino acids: CASSLRRARSQETQYF. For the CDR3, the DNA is TGTGCCAGCAGTTTGCGCCGAGCCAGGTCCCAAGAGACCCAGTACTTC.

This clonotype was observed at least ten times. In DNA, the CDR3 is TGTGCCAGCAGTGAATGGAGCGAGCAGTACTTC. Its translation: CASSEWSEQYF. The rearrangement uses TRBV25-1 and TRBJ2-7, with unresolved D. The germline V gene encodes CDR1 MGHDK and CDR2 SYGVNS. Trimming took off 1 base at V and 6 bases at J, with 4 bases between the two ends. The CDR3 covers 11 residues.

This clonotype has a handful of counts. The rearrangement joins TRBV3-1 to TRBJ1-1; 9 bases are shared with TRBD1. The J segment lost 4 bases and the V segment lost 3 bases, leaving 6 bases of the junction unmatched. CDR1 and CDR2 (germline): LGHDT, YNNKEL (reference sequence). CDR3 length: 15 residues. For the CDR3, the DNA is TGTGCCAGCAGCCAGGGGACAGGGTTGACCACTGAAGCTTTCTTT. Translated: CASSQGTGLTTEAFF.

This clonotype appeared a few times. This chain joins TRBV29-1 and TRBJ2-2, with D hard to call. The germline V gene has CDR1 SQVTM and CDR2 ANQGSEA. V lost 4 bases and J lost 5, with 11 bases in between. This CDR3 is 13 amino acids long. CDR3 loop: CSVVTDGTGELFF. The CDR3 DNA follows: TGCAGCGTTGTAACAGACGGGACCGGGGAGCTGTTTTTT.

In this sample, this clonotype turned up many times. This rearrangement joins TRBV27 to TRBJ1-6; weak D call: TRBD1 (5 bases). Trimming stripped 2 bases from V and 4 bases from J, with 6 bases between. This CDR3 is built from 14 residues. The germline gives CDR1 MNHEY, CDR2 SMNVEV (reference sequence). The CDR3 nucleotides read TGTGCCAGCAGTTTACAGGGTTATAATTCACCCCTCCACTTT. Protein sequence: CASSLQGYNSPLHF.

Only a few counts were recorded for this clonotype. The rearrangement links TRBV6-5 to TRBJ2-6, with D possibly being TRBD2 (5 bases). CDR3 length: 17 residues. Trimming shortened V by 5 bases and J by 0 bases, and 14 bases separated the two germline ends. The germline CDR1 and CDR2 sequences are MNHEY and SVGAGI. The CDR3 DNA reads TGTGCCAGCAGTGAAAGTACCGGGATCTCTGGGGCCAACGTCCTGACTTTC. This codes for CASSESTGISGANVLTF.

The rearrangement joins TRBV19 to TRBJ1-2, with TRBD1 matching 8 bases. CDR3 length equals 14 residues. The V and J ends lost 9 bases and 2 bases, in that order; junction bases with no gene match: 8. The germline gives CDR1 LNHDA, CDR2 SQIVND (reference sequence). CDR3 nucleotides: TGTGCCAGCCTTTTCGGACAGGGCAACTATGGCTACACCTTC. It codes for CASLFGQGNYGYTF. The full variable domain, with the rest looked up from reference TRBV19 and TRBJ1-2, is DGGITQSPKYLFRKEGQNVTLSCEQNLNHDAMYWYRQDPGQGLRLIYYSQIVNDFQKGDIAEGYSVSREKKESFPLTVTSAQKNPTAFYLCASLFGQGNYGYTFGSGTRLTVV.

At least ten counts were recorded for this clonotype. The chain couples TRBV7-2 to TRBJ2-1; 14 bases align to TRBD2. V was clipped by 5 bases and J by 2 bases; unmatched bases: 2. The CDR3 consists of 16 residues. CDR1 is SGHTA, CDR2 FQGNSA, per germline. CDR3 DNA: TGTGCCAGCAGCCGACTAGCGGGGGGGGCCTACAATGAGCAGTTCTTC. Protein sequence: CASSRLAGGAYNEQFF.

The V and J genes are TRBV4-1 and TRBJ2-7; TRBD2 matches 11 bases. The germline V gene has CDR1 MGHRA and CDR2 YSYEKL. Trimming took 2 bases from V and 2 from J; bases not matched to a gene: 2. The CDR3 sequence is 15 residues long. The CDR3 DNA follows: TGCGCCAGCAGCCAACTTAGCGGGGGGGCCTACGAGCAGTACTTC. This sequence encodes CASSQLSGGAYEQYF.

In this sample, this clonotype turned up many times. The CDR3 DNA follows: TGTGCCATCAGTGGACAAGCGGGGGGGCAGTATTTT. This translates into CAISGQAGGQYF. The V and J genes are TRBV10-3 and TRBJ2-3; 9 nucleotides agree with TRBD2. This CDR3 has 12 amino acids. The germline V gene encodes CDR1 ENHRY and CDR2 SYGVKD. Trimming cost V 4 bases and J 11 bases; bases outside gene matches: 4.

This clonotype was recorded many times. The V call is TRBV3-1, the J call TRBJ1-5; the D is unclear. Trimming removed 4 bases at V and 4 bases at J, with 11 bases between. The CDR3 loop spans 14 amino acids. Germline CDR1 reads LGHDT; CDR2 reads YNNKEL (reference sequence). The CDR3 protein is CASSPSTGNQPQHF. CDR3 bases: TGTGCCAGCAGCCCAAGCACTGGAAATCAGCCCCAGCATTTT.

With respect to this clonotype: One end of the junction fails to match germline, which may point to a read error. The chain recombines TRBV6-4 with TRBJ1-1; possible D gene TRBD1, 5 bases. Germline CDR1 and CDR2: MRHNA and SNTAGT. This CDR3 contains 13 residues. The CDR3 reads CASSAGVKTEAFF. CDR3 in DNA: TGTGCCAGCAGTGCGGGGGTGAAAACTGAAGCTTTCTTT.

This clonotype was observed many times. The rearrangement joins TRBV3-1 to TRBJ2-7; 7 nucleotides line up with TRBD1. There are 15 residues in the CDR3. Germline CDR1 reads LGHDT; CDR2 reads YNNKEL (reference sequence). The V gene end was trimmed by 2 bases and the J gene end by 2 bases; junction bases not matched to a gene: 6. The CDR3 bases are TGTGCCAGCAGCCAACGCCGGGACAGCCCCTACGAGCAGTACTTC. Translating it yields CASSQRRDSPYEQYF.

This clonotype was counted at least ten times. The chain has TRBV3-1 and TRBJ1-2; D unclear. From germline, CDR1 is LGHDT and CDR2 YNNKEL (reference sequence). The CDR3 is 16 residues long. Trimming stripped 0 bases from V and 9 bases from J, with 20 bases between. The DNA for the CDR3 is TGTGCCAGCAGCCAAGATCGATTAGGCCATCCCCCGCGCTACACCTTC. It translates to CASSQDRLGHPPRYTF.